This T cell receptor (beta chain) was sequenced for a study of blood T cell repertoires in COVID-19. Method: immunoSEQ multiplex PCR; TCRdb's copy keeps in-frame clones and lacks some. The table lists approximately 250,000 clones, 86% of them singletons. This CDR3 spans 13 amino acids. CDR1 GTSNPN and CDR2 SVGIG come from the germline V gene (reference sequence). With 4 bases clipped from V and 4 bases from J, the junction kept 7 bases outside the gene matches. Sequencing used peripheral blood. The J gene is TRBJ2-7, the V gene TRBV30; TRBD2 aligns across 7 bases. The TCR sequence derives from a middle-aged man with active or convalescent COVID-19. The CDR3 reads CAWTPSGLYEQYF. CDR3 in DNA: TGTGCCTGGACTCCTAGCGGATTGTACGAGCAGTACTTC.